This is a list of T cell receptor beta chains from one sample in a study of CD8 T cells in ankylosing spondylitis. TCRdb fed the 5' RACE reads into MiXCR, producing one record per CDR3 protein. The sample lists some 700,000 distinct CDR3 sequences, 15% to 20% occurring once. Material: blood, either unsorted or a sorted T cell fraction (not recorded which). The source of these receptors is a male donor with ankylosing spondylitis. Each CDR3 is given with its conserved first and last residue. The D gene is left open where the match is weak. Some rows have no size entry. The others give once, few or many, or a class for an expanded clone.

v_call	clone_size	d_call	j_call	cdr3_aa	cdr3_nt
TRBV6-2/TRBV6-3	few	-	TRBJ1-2	CASRGVSNSNYGYTF	TGTGCCAGCAGGGGCGTGAGTAATTCTAACTATGGCTACACCTTC
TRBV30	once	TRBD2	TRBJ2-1	CAWSLVLAGGPGEQFF	TGTGCCTGGAGTCTCGTACTAGCGGGGGGGCCCGGTGAGCAGTTCTTC
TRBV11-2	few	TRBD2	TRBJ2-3	CASSLVSGGLVGRADTQYF	TGTGCCAGCAGCTTAGTGTCGGGGGGACTGGTCGGCAGGGCGGATACGCAGTATTTT
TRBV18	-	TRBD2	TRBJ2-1	CASSPIGGFGNEQFF	TGTGCCAGCTCACCAATCGGGGGGTTTGGCAATGAGCAGTTCTTC
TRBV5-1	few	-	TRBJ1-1	CASSLSSSGLGTEAFF	TGCGCCAGCAGCTTGAGTAGTTCGGGGCTGGGCACTGAAGCTTTCTTT
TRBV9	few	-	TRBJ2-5	CASSVDTYQETQYF	TGTGCCAGCAGCGTAGACACATACCAAGAGACCCAGTACTTC
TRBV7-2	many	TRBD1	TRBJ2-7	CASSLQGTTYEQYF	TGTGCCAGCAGCCTACAGGGGACGACCTACGAGCAGTACTTC
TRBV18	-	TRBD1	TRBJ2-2	CASSPTRDRVNTGELFF	TGTGCCAGCTCACCGACCCGGGACAGGGTCAACACCGGGGAGCTGTTTTTT
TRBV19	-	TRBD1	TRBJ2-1	CASSIPGQGANEQFF	TGTGCCAGTAGTATCCCGGGACAGGGGGCCAATGAGCAGTTCTTC
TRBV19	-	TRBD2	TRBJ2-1	CATDSRGLQGWLAGLDEQFF	TGTGCCACCGACAGTCGGGGGTTACAGGGCTGGCTAGCGGGACTGGATGAGCAGTTCTTC
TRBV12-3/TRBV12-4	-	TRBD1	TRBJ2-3	CASSPRQGGSTDTQYF	TGTGCCAGCAGTCCGAGACAGGGGGGCTCCACAGATACGCAGTATTTT
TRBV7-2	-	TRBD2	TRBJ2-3	CASSTFGLAGGPDTQYF	TGTGCCAGCAGCACCTTCGGACTAGCGGGGGGGCCAGATACGCAGTATTTT
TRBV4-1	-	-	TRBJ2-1	CASSPGLPGEQFF	TGCGCCAGCAGCCCCGGACTACCCGGTGAGCAGTTCTTC
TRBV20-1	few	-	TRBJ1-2	CSATGGTNYGYTF	TGCAGTGCTACTGGTGGTACCAACTATGGCTACACCTTC
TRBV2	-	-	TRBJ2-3	CATLTTELGTDTQYF	TGTGCCACCCTTACGACAGAGTTGGGCACAGATACGCAGTATTTT
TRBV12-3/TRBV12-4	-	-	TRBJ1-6	CASSSTVVQAVDSPLHF	TGTGCCAGCAGTTCCACGGTAGTGCAAGCGGTTGATTCACCCCTCCACTTT
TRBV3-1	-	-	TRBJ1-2	CASSQGGGGYTF	TGTGCCAGCAGCCAAGGCGGAGGTGGCTACACCTTC
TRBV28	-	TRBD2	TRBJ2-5	CASTPSGRETQYF	TGTGCCAGCACCCCCAGCGGGAGAGAGACCCAGTACTTC
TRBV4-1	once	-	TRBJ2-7	CASSQGGDSRISSYEQYF	TGCGCCAGCAGCCAAGGTGGGGACTCGCGTATAAGCTCCTACGAGCAGTACTTC
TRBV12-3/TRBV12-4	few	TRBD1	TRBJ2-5	CASRGDRGGPLETQYF	TGTGCCAGCAGAGGCGACAGGGGCGGCCCGTTGGAGACCCAGTACTTC
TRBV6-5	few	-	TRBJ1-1	CASSYSGGLGTEAFF	TGTGCCAGCAGTTACTCGGGGGGGCTGGGCACTGAAGCTTTCTTT
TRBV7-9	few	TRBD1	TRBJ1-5	CASSSGMTGVNQPQHF	TGTGCCAGCAGCTCCGGCATGACAGGGGTCAATCAGCCCCAGCATTTT
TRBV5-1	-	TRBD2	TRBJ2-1	CASSLAWGGGNSYNEQFF	TGCGCCAGCAGCTTGGCCTGGGGCGGGGGTAACTCCTACAATGAGCAGTTCTTC
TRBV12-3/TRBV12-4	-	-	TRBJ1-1	CASSLGPGKGIPAFF	TGTGCCAGCAGTTTAGGCCCAGGGAAGGGAATACCGGCTTTCTTT
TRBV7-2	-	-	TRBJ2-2	CASSFDNPFANTGELFF	TGTGCCAGCAGCTTCGACAACCCGTTCGCGAACACCGGGGAGCTGTTTTTT
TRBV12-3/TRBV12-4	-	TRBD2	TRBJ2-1	CASSRSGYEQFF	TGTGCCAGCAGCCGTAGCGGGTATGAGCAGTTCTTC
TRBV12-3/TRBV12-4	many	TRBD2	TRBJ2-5	CASSLTSGSGETQYF	TGTGCCAGCAGTTTAACTAGCGGGAGTGGGGAGACCCAGTACTTC
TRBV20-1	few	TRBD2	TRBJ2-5	CSARDPSGRAAGETQYF	TGCAGTGCTAGAGATCCTAGCGGGAGGGCCGCGGGAGAGACCCAGTACTTC
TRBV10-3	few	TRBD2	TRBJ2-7	CAISSGAYEQYF	TGTGCCATCAGCAGCGGGGCCTACGAGCAGTACTTC
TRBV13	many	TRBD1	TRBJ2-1	CASSPPGQYNEQFF	TGTGCCAGCAGCCCCCCGGGACAGTACAATGAGCAGTTCTTC
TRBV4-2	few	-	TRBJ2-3	CASSQDQVSVPMVTDTQYF	TGTGCCAGCAGCCAAGATCAGGTCAGCGTCCCCATGGTGACAGATACGCAGTATTTT
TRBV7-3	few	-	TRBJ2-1	CASSFSVWDEQFF	TGTGCCAGCAGCTTCTCCGTCTGGGATGAGCAGTTCTTC